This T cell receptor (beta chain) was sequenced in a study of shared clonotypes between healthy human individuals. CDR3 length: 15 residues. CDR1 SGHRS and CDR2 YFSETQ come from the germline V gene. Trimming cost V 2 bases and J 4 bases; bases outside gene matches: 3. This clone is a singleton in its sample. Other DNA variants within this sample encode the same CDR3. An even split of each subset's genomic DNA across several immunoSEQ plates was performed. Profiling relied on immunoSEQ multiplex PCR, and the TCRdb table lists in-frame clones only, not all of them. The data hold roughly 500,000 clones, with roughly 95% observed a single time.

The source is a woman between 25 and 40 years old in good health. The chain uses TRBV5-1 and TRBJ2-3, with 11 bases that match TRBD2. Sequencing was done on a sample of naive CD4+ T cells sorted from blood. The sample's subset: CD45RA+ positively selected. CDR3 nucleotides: TGCGCCAGCAGCTTCCTAGCGGGAGGAGCAGATACGCAGTATTTT. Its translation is CASSFLAGGADTQYF.